Below, 5 T cell receptor beta chains from the same sample are listed, as sequenced in a study of PD-L1 blockade in urothelial cancer. Indicated time point: pretreatment peripheral blood. The assay was immunoSEQ multiplex PCR, and TCRdb's table has in-frame clones only and misses some. The sample shows about 52,000 clones, more than 80% of them seen only once. The sample in question was PBMCs, obtained around atezolizumab (anti-PD-L1) treatment. These receptors all come from a man aged 50 to 60 with urothelial cancer.

The chain employs TRBV27 and TRBJ2-1, with 10 nucleotides matching TRBD2. Germline values: CDR1 MNHEY, CDR2 SMNVEV (reference sequence). V shed 7 bases, J shed 5 bases, and the junction held 8 bases outside the gene matches. CDR3 length: 15 amino acids. The chain's CDR3 is CASIERTSGNNEQFF. CDR3 nucleotides: TGTGCCAGCATAGAAAGGACTAGCGGCAACAATGAGCAGTTCTTC.

The rearrangement joins TRBV7-8 to TRBJ2-5; 8 bases are shared with TRBD2. The CDR3 sequence is 17 residues long. Germline V lookup: CDR1 SGHVS, CDR2 FQNEAQ. Trimming removed 5 bases from V and 6 bases from J; junction bases left unmatched: 17. CDR3 in DNA: TGTGCCAGCAGCCCGGCGGCCGGGACTAGGGGTGGTAAGACCCAGTACTTC. This encodes CASSPAAGTRGGKTQYF.

J is TRBJ1-6 and V is TRBV6-1; tentatively, D is TRBD1 (6 bases). Deletions cut 7 bases from V and 5 bases from J, with 15 bases between. The germline gives CDR1 MNHNS, CDR2 SASEGT. The CDR3 length is 15 residues. As DNA, the CDR3 is TGTGCCAGCAACCAACAGGGTTCAAATAATTCACCCCTCCACTTT. It encodes CASNQQGSNNSPLHF.

The rearrangement uses TRBV7-2 and TRBJ2-7; 7 nucleotides line up with TRBD1. The CDR3 extends over 12 amino acids. Germline V CDR1 and CDR2: SGHTA, FQGNSA. V trimming: 6 bases; J trimming: 2 bases; junction bases outside the gene matches: 1. The chain's CDR3 is CASRTGTYEQYF. The DNA for the CDR3 is TGTGCCAGCAGGACAGGGACCTACGAGCAGTACTTC.

This chain connects TRBV11-2 to TRBJ2-7, with D possibly TRBD2 on 6 matching bases. The germline gives CDR1 SGHAT, CDR2 FQNNGV. CDR3 size: 16 residues. With 5 bases removed from V and 2 bases from J, the gap between germline ends came to 19 bases. The DNA for the CDR3 is TGTGCCAGCAGCCCCGGGGCCCTAGCGTCCACCTACGAGCAGTACTTC. Its translation is CASSPGALASTYEQYF. The variable domain in full, completed from reference TRBV11-2 and TRBJ2-7, reads EAGVAQSPRYKIIEKRQSVAFWCNPISGHATLYWYQQILGQGPKLLIQFQNNGVVDDSQLPKDRFSAERLKGVDSTLKIQPAKLEDSAVYLCASSPGALASTYEQYFGPGTRLTVT.